These T cell receptor beta chains were read from a single sample in a study of cytomegalovirus exposure and HLA in healthy donors. The repertoire was sequenced with immunoSEQ multiplex PCR; TCRdb's copy has only in-frame clones and lacks some. Altogether about 210,000 clones are present, about 85% being singletons, with the ten largest covering roughly 0.24%. Material for sequencing was PBMCs. The receptors here all came from a girl aged 2-9 years in good health and CMV-seronegative. Both conserved end residues are part of each CDR3. A D gene is named only where the DNA matches it firmly. Size is omitted from some rows. Given values are once, few, many or a class for expanded clones.

TGTGCCAGCAGTGCACGGACAGGGGGCCCGGTAATTGAAAAACTGTTTTTT | CASSARTGGPVIEKLFF | . | TRBJ1-4 | TRBV2 | TRBD1 | 17
TGTGCCAGCAGTCGACAGGGAGCCTACAATGAGCAGTTCTTC | CASSRQGAYNEQFF | . | TRBJ2-1 | TRBV7-9 | TRBD1 | 14
TGTGCTAGTGGCAGAACCACAGGGGGTCTCGAAGAGACCCAGTACTTC | CASGRTTGGLEETQYF | . | TRBJ2-5 | TRBV12-5 | TRBD1 | 16
TGTGCCAGCAGTTACCGACAGGGCTACGAGCAGTACTTC | CASSYRQGYEQYF | few | TRBJ2-7 | TRBV6-5 | TRBD1 | 13
TGTGCCAGCAGCACCAGAGGGTGGGGACTACAACGGAAGACCCAGTACTTC | CASSTRGWGLQRKTQYF | . | TRBJ2-5 | TRBV11-2 | TRBD2 | 17
TGCGCCAGCAGCTTGACGCCGGGGACAGGCAGCATGCAGTTCTTC | CASSLTPGTGSMQFF | . | TRBJ2-1 | TRBV5-1 | TRBD1 | 15
TGTGCCAGCACCCGGCGGGGGACCCAGTACTTC | CASTRRGTQYF | . | TRBJ2-5 | TRBV5-6 | . | 11
TGTGCCAGCAGCCGGGCGGGGACCCTAGAGGACTATGGCTACACCTTC | CASSRAGTLEDYGYTF | . | TRBJ1-2 | TRBV7-9 | . | 16
TGCGCCAGCAGTTCTCTAGCGCCTCGCTCCTACAATGAGCAGTTCTTC | CASSSLAPRSYNEQFF | . | TRBJ2-1 | TRBV5-1 | . | 16
TGTGCCAGCAGCTTAGGAGCCAGGGGGGAGCAGCCCCAGCATTTT | CASSLGARGEQPQHF | . | TRBJ1-5 | TRBV7-6 | TRBD1 | 15
TGTGCCAGCTCACCAGAGCGGGAGTGGTCCTACGAGCAGTACTTC | CASSPEREWSYEQYF | once | TRBJ2-7 | TRBV18 | TRBD2 | 15
TGTGCCAGCTCACCAAATGGGCCCGTCTATGGCTACACCTTC | CASSPNGPVYGYTF | . | TRBJ1-2 | TRBV18 | . | 14
TGCGCCAGCAGCCTCGACTCGGGACAGGGGGTACGCCTCCACTTT | CASSLDSGQGVRLHF | . | TRBJ1-6 | TRBV5-1 | TRBD1 | 15
TGTGCCAGCACAGAGCAAGCGGGGGGCCGCTATAAGTTCTTC | CASTEQAGGRYKFF | . | TRBJ2-1 | TRBV2 | TRBD2 | 14
TGTGCCAGCAGCTGGTTGACAGGGGGTAACACTGAAGCTTTCTTT | CASSWLTGGNTEAFF | . | TRBJ1-1 | TRBV7-9 | TRBD1 | 15
TGTGCCAGCAGCTTAGGACAGGGAAGCTCCTACGAGCAGTACTTC | CASSLGQGSSYEQYF | . | TRBJ2-7 | TRBV11-2 | TRBD1 | 15
TGTGCCAGCAGCTTAGTATGGCAGGGGGACACTGAAGCTTTCTTT | CASSLVWQGDTEAFF | . | TRBJ1-1 | TRBV11-2 | TRBD1 | 15
TGCGCCAGCAGTGAACCGGGACTAACACGAGATACGCAGTATTTT | CASSEPGLTRDTQYF | . | TRBJ2-3 | TRBV10-2 | TRBD2 | 15
TGTGCCAGCAGCCCCGGGACTAGCGGGCTAACGCAGTATTTT | CASSPGTSGLTQYF | . | TRBJ2-3 | TRBV14 | TRBD2 | 14
TGTGCCAGCAGCCCGAGCGGGGGGGGCACAGATACGCAGTATTTT | CASSPSGGGTDTQYF | . | TRBJ2-3 | TRBV9 | TRBD2 | 15
TGTGCCAGCAGCTTAGGTATGAACACTGAAGCTTTCTTT | CASSLGMNTEAFF | . | TRBJ1-1 | TRBV11-3 | . | 13
TGTGCCACCAGGGGGGGGGCGGAAGAGACCCAGTACTTC | CATRGGAEETQYF | . | TRBJ2-5 | TRBV10-3 | . | 13
TGCGCCAGCAGGGGGCACGGGCGCTCCTACGAGCAGTACTTC | CASRGHGRSYEQYF | . | TRBJ2-7 | TRBV5-1 | . | 14
TGTGCCAGTAGTATGGGACAGGGGACAACCACTGAAGCTTTCTTT | CASSMGQGTTTEAFF | . | TRBJ1-1 | TRBV19 | TRBD1 | 15
TGTGCCAGCAGCTTAGCGACCGACATTCTAGCCAAAAACATTCAGTACTTC | CASSLATDILAKNIQYF | . | TRBJ2-4 | TRBV7-9 | . | 17
TGTGCCAGCAGCCCGGGCGGGGCGATTGGAAACACCATATATTTT | CASSPGGAIGNTIYF | . | TRBJ1-3 | TRBV7-2 | . | 15
TGTGCCAGCAGTGACGGGTTCTTTAGCAATCAGCCCCAGCATTTT | CASSDGFFSNQPQHF | . | TRBJ1-5 | TRBV6-1 | . | 15
TGTGCCAGCAGTATCGGACAGGCCGAGCAGTACTTC | CASSIGQAEQYF | once | TRBJ2-7 | TRBV28 | TRBD1 | 12
TGTGCCAGCAGCAACTATCCACAGGGCTACAATCAGCCCCAGCATTTT | CASSNYPQGYNQPQHF | . | TRBJ1-5 | TRBV5-4 | . | 16
TGTGCCTGGAGAGGGCAGGGGGCTCCCCCGGGTAGCCCCTACAATGAGCAGTTCTTC | CAWRGQGAPPGSPYNEQFF | . | TRBJ2-1 | TRBV30 | TRBD1 | 19
TGTGCCAGCACGATCAGGTACAATGAGCAGTTCTTC | CASTIRYNEQFF | . | TRBJ2-1 | TRBV2 | . | 12
TGTGCCAGCAGGGAGCTAGCGGTTCAAGAGACCCAGTACTTC | CASRELAVQETQYF | . | TRBJ2-5 | TRBV2 | TRBD2 | 14
TGTGCCAGCAGCCAAGCTAGCGGGAGACCCCACGAGCAGTACTTC | CASSQASGRPHEQYF | . | TRBJ2-7 | TRBV16 | TRBD2 | 15
TGTGCCATCAGTGACCCTTACAGAGACAGGGAATATAGCAATCAGCCCCAGCATTTT | CAISDPYRDREYSNQPQHF | . | TRBJ1-5 | TRBV10-3 | TRBD1 | 19
TGTGCCGCCCGGCCCGACAGACAAAATCAGCCCCAGCATTTT | CAARPDRQNQPQHF | few | TRBJ1-5 | TRBV6-4 | . | 14
TGTGCCAGCAGCTTTGGACTAGCGTGGGACGAGCAGTACTTC | CASSFGLAWDEQYF | . | TRBJ2-7 | TRBV5-4 | TRBD2 | 14
TGCGCCAGCAGCTTAAGAGGCGGGGGGGCTAGCACAGATACGCAGTATTTT | CASSLRGGGASTDTQYF | . | TRBJ2-3 | TRBV5-1 | TRBD2 | 17
TGCGCCAGCAGCCAAAGTCCAGCGGGGGTTTCCTACAATGAGCAGTTCTTC | CASSQSPAGVSYNEQFF | . | TRBJ2-1 | TRBV4-1 | TRBD2 | 17
TGCAGTGCCAGATCTAGCGGAAGAGGGCTCTTC | CSARSSGRGLF | . | TRBJ2-1 | TRBV20-1 | TRBD2 | 11
TGTGCCAGCAGCAGGCAGGGTTGGGACTCTAATCAGCCCCAGCATTTT | CASSRQGWDSNQPQHF | . | TRBJ1-5 | TRBV2 | . | 16
TGTGCCAGCAGTTCGGGCGGGGGGGCGAATACGCAGTATTTT | CASSSGGGANTQYF | . | TRBJ2-3 | TRBV6-5 | TRBD2 | 14
TGTGCCAGCAGTCGTGATACAGATCCCCAGTACTTC | CASSRDTDPQYF | once | TRBJ2-5 | TRBV9 | . | 12
TGCGCCAGCAGTGAGTCGAGCGGACCCTACGAGCAGTACTTC | CASSESSGPYEQYF | . | TRBJ2-7 | TRBV10-1 | . | 14
TGTGCCAGCAGCTTGGTAGCGGGGGTTCACGAGCAGTACTTC | CASSLVAGVHEQYF | . | TRBJ2-7 | TRBV5-4 | TRBD2 | 14
TGCGCCAGCAGCCCGACTAGCGGGAGGAGTGAGCAGTTCTTC | CASSPTSGRSEQFF | . | TRBJ2-1 | TRBV4-1 | TRBD2 | 14
TGTGCCAGCAGTGAAATCGGGTTGGGACAGGGGCGTTCTCGATCCCTCTTC | CASSEIGLGQGRSRSLF | . | TRBJ2-7 | TRBV2 | TRBD1 | 17
TGTGCCAGTAGTATTCTTCCCAGCGGACCCTACGAGCAGTACTTC | CASSILPSGPYEQYF | . | TRBJ2-7 | TRBV19 | . | 15
TGTGCCATCAGTGATTTTCAGGGCGGGGAGCTGTTTTTT | CAISDFQGGELFF | . | TRBJ2-2 | TRBV10-3 | . | 13
TGTGCCAGCAGCCCTAGGGGTTCTGGGGCGAGCTCCTACAATGAGCAGTTCTTC | CASSPRGSGASSYNEQFF | few | TRBJ2-1 | TRBV11-2 | . | 18
TGTGCCAGCAGTTTGCTAGCGGGACGAAGCTCCTACGAGCAGTACTTC | CASSLLAGRSSYEQYF | once | TRBJ2-7 | TRBV27 | TRBD2 | 16
TGTGCCAGCAGGGACAGGGGACCAGGGTCAGGCGGGGAGCTGTTTTTT | CASRDRGPGSGGELFF | . | TRBJ2-2 | TRBV2 | TRBD1 | 16